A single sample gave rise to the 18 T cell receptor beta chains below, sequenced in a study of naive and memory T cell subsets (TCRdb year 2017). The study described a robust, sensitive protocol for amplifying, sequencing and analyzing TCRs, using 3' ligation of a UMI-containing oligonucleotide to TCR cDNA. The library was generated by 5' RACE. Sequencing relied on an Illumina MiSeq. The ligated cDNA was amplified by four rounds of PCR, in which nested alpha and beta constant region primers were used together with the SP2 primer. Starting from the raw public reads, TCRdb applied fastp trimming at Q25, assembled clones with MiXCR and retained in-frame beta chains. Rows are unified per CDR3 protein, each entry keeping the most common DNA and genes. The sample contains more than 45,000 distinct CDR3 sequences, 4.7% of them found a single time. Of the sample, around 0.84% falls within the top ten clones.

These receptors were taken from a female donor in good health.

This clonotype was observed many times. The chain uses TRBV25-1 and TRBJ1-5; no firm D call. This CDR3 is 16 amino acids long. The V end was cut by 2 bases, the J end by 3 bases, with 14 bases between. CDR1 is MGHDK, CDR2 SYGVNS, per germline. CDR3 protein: CASSETKGQTNQPQHF. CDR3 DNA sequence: TGTGCCAGCAGTGAAACCAAAGGCCAGACCAATCAGCCCCAGCATTTT.

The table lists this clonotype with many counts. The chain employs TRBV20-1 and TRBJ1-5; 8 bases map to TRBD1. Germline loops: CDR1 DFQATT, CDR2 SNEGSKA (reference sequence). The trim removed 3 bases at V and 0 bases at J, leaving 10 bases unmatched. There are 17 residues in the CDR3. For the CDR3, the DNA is TGCAGTGCTAGGGAGGACGGACAGGGACCTAGCAATCAGCCCCAGCATTTT. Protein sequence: CSAREDGQGPSNQPQHF.

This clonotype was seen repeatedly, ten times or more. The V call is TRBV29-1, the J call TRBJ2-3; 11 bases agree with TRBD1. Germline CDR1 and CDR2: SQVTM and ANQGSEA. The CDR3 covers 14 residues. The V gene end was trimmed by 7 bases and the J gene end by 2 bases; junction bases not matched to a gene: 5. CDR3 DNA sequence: TGCAGCGCTCAGGGACAGGGGGTCACAGATACGCAGTATTTT. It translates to CSAQGQGVTDTQYF.

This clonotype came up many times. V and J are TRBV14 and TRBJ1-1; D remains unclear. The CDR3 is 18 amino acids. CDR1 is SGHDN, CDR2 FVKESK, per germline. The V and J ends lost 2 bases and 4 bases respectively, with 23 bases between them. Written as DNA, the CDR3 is TGTGCCAGCAGCCAAAAGAACGGGCCTTTGAATCGGGTCACTGAAGCTTTCTTT. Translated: CASSQKNGPLNRVTEAFF. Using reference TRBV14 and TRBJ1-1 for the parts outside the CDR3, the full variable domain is EAGVTQFPSHSVIEKGQTVTLRCDPISGHDNLYWYRRVMGKEIKFLLHFVKESKQDESGMPNNRFLAERTGGTYSTLKVQPAELEDSGVYFCASSQKNGPLNRVTEAFFGQGTRLTVV.

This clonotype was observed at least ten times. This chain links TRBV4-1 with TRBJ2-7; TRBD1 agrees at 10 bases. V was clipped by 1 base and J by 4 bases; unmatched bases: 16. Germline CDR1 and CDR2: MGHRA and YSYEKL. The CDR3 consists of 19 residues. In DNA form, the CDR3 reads TGCGCCAGCAGCCAAGCATCCTTTCCGGGACAGGGGAATACGTACGAGCAGTACTTC. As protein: CASSQASFPGQGNTYEQYF.

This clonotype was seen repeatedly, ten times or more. CDR3 DNA sequence: TGTGCCAGCAGCCTTGTAGCGGAAAGCTCCTACGAGCAGTACTTC. This codes for CASSLVAESSYEQYF. The V and J genes are TRBV7-3 and TRBJ2-7; possibly TRBD2 for D (6 bases). CDR1 and CDR2 from the germline V gene are SGHTA and FQGTGA. The ends were cut back, 5 bases at V and 0 bases at J, with 14 bases in the middle. The CDR3 length is 15 residues.

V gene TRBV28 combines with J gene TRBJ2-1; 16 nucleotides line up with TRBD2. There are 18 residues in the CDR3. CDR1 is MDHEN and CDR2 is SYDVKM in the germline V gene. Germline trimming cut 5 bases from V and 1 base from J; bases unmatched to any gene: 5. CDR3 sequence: CASSGTSGRAVSYNEQFF. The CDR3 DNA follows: TGTGCCAGCAGTGGGACTAGCGGGAGGGCCGTGTCCTACAATGAGCAGTTCTTC. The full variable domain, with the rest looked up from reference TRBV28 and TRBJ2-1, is DVKVTQSSRYLVKRTGEKVFLECVQDMDHENMFWYRQDPGLGLRLIYFSYDVKMKEKGDIPEGYSVSREKKERFSLILESASTNQTSMYLCASSGTSGRAVSYNEQFFGPGTRLTVL.

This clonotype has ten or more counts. The CDR3 coding sequence is TGTGCCAGCAGACCCCGACAGAGAAATCAGCCCCAGCATTTT. This translates into CASRPRQRNQPQHF. This sequence joins TRBV28 and TRBJ1-5; a weak D match, TRBD1 (5 bases). Between the trimmed V and J ends, which lost 6 bases and 4 bases, there was a span of 13 bases. CDR1 is MDHEN and CDR2 is SYDVKM in the germline V gene. The CDR3 is made up of 14 amino acids.

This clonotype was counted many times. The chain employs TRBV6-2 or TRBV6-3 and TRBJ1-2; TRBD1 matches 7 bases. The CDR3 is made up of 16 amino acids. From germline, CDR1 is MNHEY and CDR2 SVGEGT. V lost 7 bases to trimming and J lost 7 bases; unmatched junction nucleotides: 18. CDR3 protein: CASTQVGTESYRGYTF. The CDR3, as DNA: TGTGCCAGCACCCAAGTCGGGACAGAGAGCTATCGTGGCTACACCTTC.

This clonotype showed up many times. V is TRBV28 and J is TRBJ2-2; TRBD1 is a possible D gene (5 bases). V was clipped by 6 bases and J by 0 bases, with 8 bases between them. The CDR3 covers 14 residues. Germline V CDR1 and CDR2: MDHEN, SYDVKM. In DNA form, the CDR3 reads TGTGCCAGCAGGATACAGGCGAACACCGGGGAGCTGTTTTTT. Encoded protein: CASRIQANTGELFF.

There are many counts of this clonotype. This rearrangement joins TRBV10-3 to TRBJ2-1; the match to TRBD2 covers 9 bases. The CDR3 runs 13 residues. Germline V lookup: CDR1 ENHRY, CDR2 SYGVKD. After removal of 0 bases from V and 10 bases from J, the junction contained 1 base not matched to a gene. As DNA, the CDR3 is TGTGCCATCAGTGAGTCTCTAGCGGGGGAGCAGTTCTTC. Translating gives CAISESLAGEQFF.

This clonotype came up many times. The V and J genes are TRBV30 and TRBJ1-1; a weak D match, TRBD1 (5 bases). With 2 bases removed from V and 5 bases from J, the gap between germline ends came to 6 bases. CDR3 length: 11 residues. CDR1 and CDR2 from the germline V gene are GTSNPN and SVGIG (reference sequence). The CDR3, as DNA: TGTGCCTGGAGTCCAGGGACTGAAGCTTTCTTT. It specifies CAWSPGTEAFF.

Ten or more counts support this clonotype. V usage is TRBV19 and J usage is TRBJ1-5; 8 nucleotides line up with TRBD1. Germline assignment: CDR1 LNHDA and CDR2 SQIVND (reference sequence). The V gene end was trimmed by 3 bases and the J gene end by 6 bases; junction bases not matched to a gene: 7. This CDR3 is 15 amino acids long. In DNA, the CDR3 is TGTGCCAGTAGTATCTCGGACAGGGTTTTTCAGCCCCAGCATTTT. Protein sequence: CASSISDRVFQPQHF.

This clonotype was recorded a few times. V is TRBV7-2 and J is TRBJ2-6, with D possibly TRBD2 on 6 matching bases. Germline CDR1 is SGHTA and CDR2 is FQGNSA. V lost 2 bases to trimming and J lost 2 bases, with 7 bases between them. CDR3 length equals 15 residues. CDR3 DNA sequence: TGTGCCAGCAGCTTACGGAGGGCTGGGGCCAACGTCCTGACTTTC. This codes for CASSLRRAGANVLTF. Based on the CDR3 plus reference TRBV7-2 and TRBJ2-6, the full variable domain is GAGVSQSPSNKVTEKGKDVELRCDPISGHTALYWYRQSLGQGLEFLIYFQGNSAPDKSGLPSDRFSAERTGGSVSTLTIQRTQQEDSAVYLCASSLRRAGANVLTFGAGSRLTVL.

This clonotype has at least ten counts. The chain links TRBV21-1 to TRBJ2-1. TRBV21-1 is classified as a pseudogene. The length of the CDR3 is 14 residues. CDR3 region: CASSKLCKDNEQFF. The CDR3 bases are TGTGCCAGCAGCAAACTATGTAAGGACAATGAGCAGTTCTTC.

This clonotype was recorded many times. The DNA of the CDR3 is TGTGCCAGCAGCCAAGATAGGGGAGTTAAAGCCGGGGAGCTGTTTTTT. Protein sequence: CASSQDRGVKAGELFF. The rearrangement uses TRBV4-2 and TRBJ2-2; possibly TRBD1 or TRBD2 for D (5 bases each). The CDR3 is made up of 16 amino acids. Germline lookup yields CDR1 LGHNA and CDR2 YNFKEQ. V lost 0 bases, J lost 6 bases, and 14 bases lay in between.

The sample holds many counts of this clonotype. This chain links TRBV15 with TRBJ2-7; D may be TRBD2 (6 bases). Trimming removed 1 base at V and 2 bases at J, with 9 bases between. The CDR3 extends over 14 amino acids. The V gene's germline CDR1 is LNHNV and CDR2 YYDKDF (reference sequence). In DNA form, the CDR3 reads TGTGCCACCAGCAGAGGAGGGACTCCCTACGAGCAGTACTTC. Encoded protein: CATSRGGTPYEQYF. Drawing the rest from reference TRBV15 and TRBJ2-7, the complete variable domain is DAMVIQNPRYQVTQFGKPVTLSCSQTLNHNVMYWYQQKSSQAPKLLFHYYDKDFNNEADTPDNFQSRRPNTSFCFLDIRSPGLGDTAMYLCATSRGGTPYEQYFGPGTRLTVT.

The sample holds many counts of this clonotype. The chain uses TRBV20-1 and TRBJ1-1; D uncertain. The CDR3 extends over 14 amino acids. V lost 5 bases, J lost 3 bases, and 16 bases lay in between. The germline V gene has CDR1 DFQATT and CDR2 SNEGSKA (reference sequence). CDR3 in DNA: TGCAGTGCTCCCCGGCGAGGGCGGCACACTGAAGCTTTCTTT. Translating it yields CSAPRRGRHTEAFF.